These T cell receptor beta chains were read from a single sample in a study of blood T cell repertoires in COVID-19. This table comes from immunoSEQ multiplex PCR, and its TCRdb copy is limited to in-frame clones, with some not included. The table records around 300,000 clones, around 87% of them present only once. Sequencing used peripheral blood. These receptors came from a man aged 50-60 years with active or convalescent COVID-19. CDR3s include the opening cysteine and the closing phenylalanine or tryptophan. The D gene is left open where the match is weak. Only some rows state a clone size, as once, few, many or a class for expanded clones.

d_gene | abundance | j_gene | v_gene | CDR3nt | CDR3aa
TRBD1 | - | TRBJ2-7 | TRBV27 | TGTGCCAGCAGTTTGGGACAGGGGTTCTACGAGCAGTACTTC | CASSLGQGFYEQYF
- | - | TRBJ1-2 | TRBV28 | TGTGCCAGTCTCCAGGCGTATGGCTACACCTTC | CASLQAYGYTF
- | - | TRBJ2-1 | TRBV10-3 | TGTGCCATCAGTGAGTCACTAGACGACAATGAGCAGTTCTTC | CAISESLDDNEQFF
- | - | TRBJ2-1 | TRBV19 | TGTGCCGACCTACAGGTTAGCTCCTACAATGAGCAGTTCTTC | CADLQVSSYNEQFF
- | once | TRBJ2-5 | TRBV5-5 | TGTGCCAGCAGCTTGGGAGGGCTAGCCCAAGAGACCCAGTACTTC | CASSLGGLAQETQYF
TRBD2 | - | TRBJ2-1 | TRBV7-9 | TGTGCCAGCAGCTTGAGCGGGGGGCCATCCAATGAGCAGTTCTTC | CASSLSGGPSNEQFF
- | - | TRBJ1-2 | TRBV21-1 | TGTGCCAGCAGCAGACCGGACAGAGAGAAATATGGCTACACCTTC | CASSRPDREKYGYTF
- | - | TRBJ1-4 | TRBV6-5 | TGTGCCAGCAGTTCCGCATCTAGGGGCGGCACTGAAAAACTGTTTTTT | CASSSASRGGTEKLFF
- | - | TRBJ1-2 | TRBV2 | TGTGCCAGCAGTGAGGACAGTTCCTATGGCTACACCTTC | CASSEDSSYGYTF
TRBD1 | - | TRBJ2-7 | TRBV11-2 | TGTGCCAGCAGCTTAGAACGGGGACAGGGGAGTAGGTACGAGCAGTACTTC | CASSLERGQGSRYEQYF
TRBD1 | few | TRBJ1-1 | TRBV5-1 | TGCGCCAGCAGCCCTCAGGGACAGTTGGCCACTGAAGCTTTCTTT | CASSPQGQLATEAFF
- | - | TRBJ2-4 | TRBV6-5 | TGTGCCAGCAGTTCAGGGATGGGAGCCAAAAACATTCAGTACTTC | CASSSGMGAKNIQYF
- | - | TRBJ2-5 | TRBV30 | TGTGCCTGGAGTGACCCCCAGGCGGAGACCCAGTACTTC | CAWSDPQAETQYF
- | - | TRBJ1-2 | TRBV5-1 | TGCGCCAGCAGCTTGGATCGCAGGAACTATGGCTACACCTTC | CASSLDRRNYGYTF
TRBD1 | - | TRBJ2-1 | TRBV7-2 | TGTGCCAGCAGCACCGGGACAGCAGCGTACAATGAGCAGTTCTTC | CASSTGTAAYNEQFF
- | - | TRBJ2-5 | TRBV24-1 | TGTGCCACCAGTCCCATATCGGACAGCGCCGACCTAGAGACCCAGTACTTC | CATSPISDSADLETQYF